This T cell receptor (beta chain) was observed in a study of T cells in Graves' hyperthyroidism and ophthalmopathy. Stable Graves' hyperthyroidism denoted no ophthalmopathy progression over 18 months. It was uncontrolled infection, other autoimmune disease, pregnancy or lactation that excluded patients. Used for diagnoses were clinical symptoms, serum thyroxine and TRAb, thyroid ultrasound and orbital computed tomography. This CDR3 has 16 amino acids. The germline CDR1 and CDR2 sequences are ENHRY and SYGVKD. V lost 0 bases, J lost 7 bases, and 19 bases lay in between. On this clonotype: The antigen remains unidentified.

Study conclusions and caveats: Most clonotypes that expanded in the thyroid above 0.001 also showed up in blood.

Amplification of TCR beta CDR3 regions used RNA as the template. HTBI primers drove first-round RT-PCR of the TCR CDR3. One entry per CDR3 protein results from TCRdb running MiXCR on the multiplex PCR reads. The profile shows about 520,000 distinct CDR3 sequences, around 21% of them singletons. This TCR was sampled from a man younger than 35 with Graves' hyperthyroidism. This rearrangement joins TRBV10-3 to TRBJ2-7; D may be TRBD1 or TRBD2 (6 bases each). The source material was blood. The CDR3 region is CAISESGGRRREEQYF. CDR3 nucleotides: TGTGCCATCAGTGAGTCAGGGGGGCGTCGACGCGAAGAGCAGTACTTC.